The source of this TCR beta chain is a study of blood T cells in healthy people across ages. The study, taken as a whole, reports: The lack of PBMC sorting stopped any conclusive naive versus antigen-experienced comparison. Roughly linearly, TCR beta diversity per million T cells fell as age increased. One million T cells yielded diversity estimates that were considered underestimates.

The trim removed 3 bases at V and 7 bases at J, leaving 7 bases unmatched. The CDR3 totals 14 residues. Germline V gene sequence: CDR1 KGHSH, CDR2 LQKENI. Regarding this clonotype: Its antigen is not identified.

Healthy Caucasian individuals from Russia aged roughly 6 to 95 were enrolled as donors. Alongside a J-beta primer mix, a sample-barcoded 5' primer served in a second PCR lasting about 7 to 11 cycles. TCRdb reprocessed the 5' RACE reads via MiXCR and lists one record per CDR3 protein. This sample has some 790,000 distinct CDR3 sequences, with roughly 26% found just once. V usage is TRBV18 and J usage is TRBJ1-2; 8 bases fit TRBD1. What was sequenced was blood. The TCR originated in a woman aged 80 or over in good health. The CDR3 DNA is TGTGCCAGCTCACCCACAAGGGGACAGGCTGGCTACACCTTC. Translated: CASSPTRGQAGYTF.